The present T cell receptor (beta chain) was sequenced within a study of control samples from healthy donors and cancer patients. The data were produced by immunoSEQ multiplex PCR, yet TCRdb's version contains in-frame clones alone and is incomplete. The sample lists roughly 90,000 clones; approximately 91% were seen once. The clonotype was recovered from a woman between 45 and 65 years old with colorectal cancer. The sequencing sample was made of PBMCs.

This CDR3 is CSVSLDQLSNQPQHF. CDR3 sequence (DNA): TGCAGCGTTAGTTTGGACCAGCTTAGCAATCAGCCCCAGCATTTT. The rearrangement uses TRBV29-1 and TRBJ1-5; D is ambiguous. Trimming removed 5 bases at V and 0 bases at J, with 14 bases between. The CDR3 covers 15 residues. Germline V gene sequence: CDR1 SQVTM, CDR2 ANQGSEA.